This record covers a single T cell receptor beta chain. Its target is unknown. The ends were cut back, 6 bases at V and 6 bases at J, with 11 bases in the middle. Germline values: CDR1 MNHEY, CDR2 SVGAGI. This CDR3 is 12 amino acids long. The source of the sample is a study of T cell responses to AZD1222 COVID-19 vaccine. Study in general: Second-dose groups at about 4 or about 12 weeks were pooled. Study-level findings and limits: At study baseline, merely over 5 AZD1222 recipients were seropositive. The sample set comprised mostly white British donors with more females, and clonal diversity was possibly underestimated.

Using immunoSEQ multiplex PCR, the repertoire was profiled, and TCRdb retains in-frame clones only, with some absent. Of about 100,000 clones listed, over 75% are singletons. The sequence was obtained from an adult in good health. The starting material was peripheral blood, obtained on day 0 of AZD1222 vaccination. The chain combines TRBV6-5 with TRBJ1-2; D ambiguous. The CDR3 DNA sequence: TGTGCCAGCAGCCCCGGGAGAGATGGCTACACCTTC. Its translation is CASSPGRDGYTF.